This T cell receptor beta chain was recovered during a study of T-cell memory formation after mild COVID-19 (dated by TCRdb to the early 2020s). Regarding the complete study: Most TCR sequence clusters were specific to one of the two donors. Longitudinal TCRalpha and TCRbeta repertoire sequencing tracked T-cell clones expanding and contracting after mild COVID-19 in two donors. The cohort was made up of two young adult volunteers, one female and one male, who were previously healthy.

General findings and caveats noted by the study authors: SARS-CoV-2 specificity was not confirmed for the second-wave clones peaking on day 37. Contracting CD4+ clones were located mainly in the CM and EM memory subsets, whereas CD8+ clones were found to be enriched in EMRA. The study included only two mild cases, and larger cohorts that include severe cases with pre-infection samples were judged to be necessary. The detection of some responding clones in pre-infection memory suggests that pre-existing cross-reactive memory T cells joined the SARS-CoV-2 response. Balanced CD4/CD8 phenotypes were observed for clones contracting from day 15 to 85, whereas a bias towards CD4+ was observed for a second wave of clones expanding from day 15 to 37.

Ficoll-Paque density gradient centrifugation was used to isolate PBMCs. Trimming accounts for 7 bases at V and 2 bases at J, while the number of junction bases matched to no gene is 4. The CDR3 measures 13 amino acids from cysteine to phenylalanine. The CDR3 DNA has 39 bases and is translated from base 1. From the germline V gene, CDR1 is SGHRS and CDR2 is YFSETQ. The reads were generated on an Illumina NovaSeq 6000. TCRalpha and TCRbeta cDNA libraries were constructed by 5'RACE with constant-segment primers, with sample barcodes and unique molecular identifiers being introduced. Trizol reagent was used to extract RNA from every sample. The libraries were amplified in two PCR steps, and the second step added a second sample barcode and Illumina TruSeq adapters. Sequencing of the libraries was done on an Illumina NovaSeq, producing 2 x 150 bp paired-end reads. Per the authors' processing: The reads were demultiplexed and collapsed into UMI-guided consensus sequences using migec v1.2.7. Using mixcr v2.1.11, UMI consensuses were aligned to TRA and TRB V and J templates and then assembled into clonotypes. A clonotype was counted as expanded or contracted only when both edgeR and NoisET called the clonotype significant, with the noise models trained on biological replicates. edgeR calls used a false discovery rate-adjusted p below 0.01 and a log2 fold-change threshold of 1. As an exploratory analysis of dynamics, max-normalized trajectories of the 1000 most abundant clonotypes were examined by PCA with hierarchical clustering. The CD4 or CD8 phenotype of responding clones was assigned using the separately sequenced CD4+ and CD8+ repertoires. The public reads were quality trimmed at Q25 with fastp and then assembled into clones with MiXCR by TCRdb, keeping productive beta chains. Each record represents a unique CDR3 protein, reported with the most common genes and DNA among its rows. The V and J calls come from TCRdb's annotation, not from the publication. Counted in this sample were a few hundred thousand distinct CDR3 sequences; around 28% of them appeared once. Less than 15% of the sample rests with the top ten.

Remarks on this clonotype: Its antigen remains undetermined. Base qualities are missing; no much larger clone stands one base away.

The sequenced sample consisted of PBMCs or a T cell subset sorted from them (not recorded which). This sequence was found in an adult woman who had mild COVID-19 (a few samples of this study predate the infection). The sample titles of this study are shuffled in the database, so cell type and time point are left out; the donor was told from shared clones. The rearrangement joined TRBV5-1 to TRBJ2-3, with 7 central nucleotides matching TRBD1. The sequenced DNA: TGCGCCAGCGCGGACAGGCCCACAGATACGCAGTATTTT. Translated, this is CASADRPTDTQYF.